Each of the 25 T cell receptor beta chains below was sequenced from the same sample in a study of T cell clonality in common variable immunodeficiency. Only in-frame clones appear in the TCRdb table, and some are missing; sequencing was by immunoSEQ multiplex PCR. The sample yields some 52,000 clones, without any singletons. The sequencing input was peripheral blood mononuclear cells. These receptors all stem from a person aged 18-70 years in good health.

In its sample, this clone was seen many times. Read coverage stops 3 residues before the CDR3 terminus; the germline J gene supplies the remainder. V and J are TRBV9 and TRBJ2-1, with TRBD2 identical over 12 bases. The CDR3 contains 15 residues. Losses at the gene ends were 3 bases for V and 9 bases for J; bases not matched to a gene: 7. Germline values: CDR1 SGDLS, CDR2 YYNGEE. The CDR3 DNA, read in part, is TGTGCCAGCAGCGCAGGACTAGCGGGGAACGGTGAG. This translates into CASSAGLAGNGE. The full CDR3 protein is CASSAGLAGNGEQFF.

This clone was counted at least ten times. The CDR3 goes on 3 residues after the read ends, and that part is filled in from the germline J gene. The chain has TRBV29-1 and TRBJ1-2; D is unresolved. Germline CDR1 reads SQVTM; CDR2 reads ANQGSEA. The CDR3 consists of 12 residues. Trimming pared 2 bases from V and 2 bases from J, leaving 6 bases between. The part of the CDR3 DNA that was read is TGCAGCGTTGAATCGCTAAACTATGGC. Protein product: CSVESLNYG. The whole CDR3 sequence reads CSVESLNYGYTF. Supplemented by reference TRBV29-1 and TRBJ1-2, the full variable domain reads SAVISQKPSRDICQRGTSLTIQCQVDSQVTMMFWYRQQPGQSLTLIATANQGSEATYESGFVIDKFPISRPNLTFSTLTVSNMSPEDSSIYLCSVESLNYGYTFGSGTRLTVV.

This clone was recorded at least ten times. The read ends 3 residues shy of where the CDR3 ends; the end is completed using the germline J gene. The chain is built from TRBV20-1 and TRBJ2-2, with D possibly being TRBD2 (5 bases). Germline V CDR1 and CDR2: DFQATT, SNEGSKA (reference sequence). The CDR3 is 13 residues long. CDR3 DNA (partial): TGCAGTGCTAGTATCCCGACTAATGAAAAG. Amino acids: CSASIPTNEK. The complete CDR3 reads CSASIPTNEKLFF.

Ten or more counts support this clone. With the read ending 3 residues before the CDR3 end, the germline J gene is used to fill in that end. This sequence joins TRBV5-1 and TRBJ2-7; 7 bases line up with TRBD2. The germline gives CDR1 SGHRS, CDR2 YFSETQ. V lost 5 bases and J lost 3; bases outside the gene matches: 5. This CDR3 comprises 13 residues. Partial CDR3 DNA: TGCGCCAGCAGTGAAGCGGGACGCTACGAG. The encoded protein is CASSEAGRYE. The full CDR3 reads CASSEAGRYEQYF.

This clone was detected only a few times. The read ends 3 residues before the CDR3 terminus; that terminus is restored from the germline J gene. The chain uses TRBV19 and TRBJ2-3, with 7 nucleotides matching TRBD2. The CDR3 contains 15 residues. Germline CDR1 LNHDA, CDR2 SQIVND (reference sequence). The CDR3 DNA, read in part, is TGTGCCAGTAGTATGGTATCCCCTAGCGGAGAGACG. Residues: CASSMVSPSGET. The CDR3 as a whole reads CASSMVSPSGETQYF.

This clone was counted many times. The read is 3 residues too short to cover the CDR3 end, so that end is filled in from the germline J gene. The rearrangement uses TRBV6-1 and TRBJ1-1, with 9 bases matching TRBD1. The germline gives CDR1 MNHNS, CDR2 SASEGT. The CDR3 runs to 14 residues. Trimming took 4 bases from V and 7 from J; bases not matched to a gene: 7. The CDR3 sequence: CASSVQGAPGEAFF. CDR3 bases read: TGTGCCAGCAGTGTACAGGGGGCGCCAGGTGAA.

This clone was counted between two and nine times. The sequenced fragment ends 3 residues before the CDR3 boundary, so the rest is inferred from the germline J gene. This chain connects TRBV18 to TRBJ1-2; 9 nucleotides line up with TRBD1. There are 16 residues in the CDR3. Germline trimming cut 6 bases from V and 4 bases from J; bases unmatched to any gene: 12. The germline V gene has CDR1 KGHSH and CDR2 LQKENI. The CDR3 loop is CASSVRTGDVSYGYTF. The sequenced part of the CDR3 DNA is TGTGCCAGCTCGGTAAGGACAGGGGACGTCTCCTATGGC.

In its sample, this clone was seen many times. The read halts 3 residues ahead of the CDR3 end, with the missing end drawn from the germline J gene. The chain employs TRBV7-9 and TRBJ1-2; 7 bases line up with TRBD1. V was clipped by 5 bases and J by 2 bases; unmatched bases: 8. There are 15 residues in the CDR3. In germline, CDR1 is SEHNR, CDR2 FQNEAQ (reference sequence). The DNA read from the CDR3 is TGTGCCAGCAGCAGTACGGGACAGTTAAACTATGGC. Translation: CASSSTGQLNYG. Given in full, the CDR3 is CASSSTGQLNYGYTF.

Ten or more counts support this clone. Sequencing ends 3 residues short of the CDR3 end; the germline J gene provides the rest. The rearrangement joins TRBV12-3 or TRBV12-4 to TRBJ2-2; TRBD2 matches 14 bases. The CDR3 totals 16 residues. The CDR3 protein is CASSSKTGTSGRELFF. CDR3 DNA, as far as it was read: TGTGCCAGCAGTTCCAAAACCGGGACTAGCGGGAGAGAG.

Remarks on this clone: The sequence runs out 3 residues before the end of the CDR3; the remainder is reconstructed from the germline J gene. The chain has TRBV7-9 and TRBJ1-2, with D possibly matching TRBD1 (6 bases). The V end was cut by 1 base, the J end by 6 bases, with 6 bases between. CDR1 and CDR2 (germline): SEHNR, FQNEAQ (reference sequence). This CDR3 spans 12 amino acids. This CDR3 reads CASSLDRDGYTF. The CDR3 bases that were read are TGTGCCAGCAGCTTAGACAGGGATGGC.

This clone was seen at least ten times. Read data end 3 residues before the CDR3 end; the end is taken from the germline J gene. V gene TRBV5-1 combines with J gene TRBJ1-1, with D possibly being TRBD1 (6 bases). Trimming cost V 3 bases and J 1 base, with 16 bases left between them. This CDR3 is 16 amino acids long. Per the germline V gene, CDR1 is SGHRS and CDR2 is YFSETQ. Incomplete CDR3 DNA: TGCGCCAGCAGCTCTAACAGGGTCGAAGGGAACACTGAA. The encoded protein is CASSSNRVEGNTE. The whole CDR3 reads CASSSNRVEGNTEAFF.

This clone was seen only a few times. The missing CDR3 end, 3 residues past where the read stops, is filled in from the germline J gene. The chain combines TRBV18 with TRBJ1-4, with a weak D call TRBD1 (5 bases). CDR1 and CDR2 (germline): KGHSH, LQKENI. The CDR3 runs 15 residues. CDR3 in amino acids: CASSYGRAGANVLFF. The CDR3 DNA, read in part, is TGTGCCAGCTCCTACGGACGGGCTGGGGCCAACGTA.

A note on this clone: The read ends 3 residues early relative to the CDR3; the germline J gene fills the gap. This chain links TRBV29-1 with TRBJ2-3; TRBD1 aligns across 7 bases. CDR1 SQVTM and CDR2 ANQGSEA come from the germline V gene. The CDR3 consists of 12 residues. Partial CDR3 DNA: TGCAGCGTGGGACAGTACCAAGAGACG. Residues: CSVGQYQET. The full CDR3 is CSVGQYQETQYF.

This clone was seen at least ten times. The CDR3 is cut off 3 residues early in the read; its end comes from the germline J gene. The V gene is TRBV5-1, the J gene TRBJ1-2, with 8 nucleotides matching TRBD1. Trimming at V came to 3 bases and at J to 2 bases, leaving 9 bases not matched to a gene. The germline V gene encodes CDR1 SGHRS and CDR2 YFSETQ. The CDR3 totals 16 residues. Incomplete CDR3 DNA: TGCGCCAGCAGCTCGCATAGGGACAGGTACAACTATGGC. It specifies CASSSHRDRYNYG. The whole CDR3 reads CASSSHRDRYNYGYTF.

This clone turned up a few times. Coverage ceases 3 residues before the CDR3 finishes, and the germline J gene fills in the end. The rearrangement joins TRBV5-8 to TRBJ2-1; TRBD1 aligns across 7 bases. Looked up from germline, CDR1 is SGHTS and CDR2 is YDEGEE. The V gene end was trimmed by 5 bases and the J gene end by 6 bases; junction bases not matched to a gene: 5. The CDR3 runs 13 residues. Incomplete CDR3 DNA: TGTGCCAGCAGAATCACAGGGGTCAATGAG. Its translation: CASRITGVNE. The full-length CDR3 reads as CASRITGVNEQFF. Full variable domain (remainder filled in from reference TRBV5-8 and TRBJ2-1): EAGVTQSPTHLIKTRGQQATLRCSPISGHTSVYWYQQALGLGLQFLLWYDEGEERNRGNFPPRFSGRQFPNYSSELNVNALELEDSALYLCASRITGVNEQFFGPGTRLTVL.

This clone was counted many times. From the germline J gene comes the end of the CDR3, since the read stops 3 residues before it. This sequence joins TRBV2 and TRBJ1-6; the D is unclear. CDR3 size: 14 residues. The V gene's germline CDR1 is SNHLY and CDR2 FYNNEI. V was trimmed by 1 base and J by 6 bases, leaving 7 bases between them. The sequenced part of the CDR3 DNA is TGTGCCAGCAGTGAAGACGCAGTTAATTCACCC. This codes for CASSEDAVNSP. The CDR3 in full is CASSEDAVNSPLHF. Together with reference TRBV2 and TRBJ1-6, the CDR3 gives the full variable domain: EPEVTQTPSHQVTQMGQEVILRCVPISNHLYFYWYRQILGQKVEFLVSFYNNEISEKSEIFDDQFSVERPDGSNFTLKIRSTKLEDSAMYFCASSEDAVNSPLHFGNGTRLTVT.

This clone came up many times. The read terminates 3 residues before the CDR3 end, so the remaining end is supplied by the germline J gene. This chain connects TRBV7-9 to TRBJ2-6; D gene uncertain. V lost 3 bases, J lost 0 bases, and 6 bases lay in between. The length of the CDR3 is 15 residues. Germline V gene data show CDR1 as SEHNR and CDR2 as FQNEAQ (reference sequence). Partial CDR3 DNA: TGTGCCAGCAGCTTTCAGAGCTCTGGGGCCAACGTC. It encodes CASSFQSSGANV. The full CDR3 protein is CASSFQSSGANVLTF.

Ten or more counts support this clone. The read finishes 3 residues shy of the CDR3 end, and the germline J gene is used to complete it. This chain links TRBV20-1 with TRBJ2-7; 9 positions match TRBD2. Germline CDR1 is DFQATT and CDR2 is SNEGSKA (reference sequence). The CDR3 contains 14 residues. V gave up 4 bases and J gave up 3 bases; unmatched junction bases: 7. Partial CDR3 DNA: TGCAGTGCTACGGGCGGGAGGGAGTACTACGAG. Encoded protein: CSATGGREYYE. From start to end, the CDR3 is CSATGGREYYEQYF.

This clone was seen many times. The read finishes 3 residues shy of the CDR3 end, and the germline J gene is used to complete it. The rearrangement joins TRBV2 to TRBJ2-5; D might be TRBD2 (7 bases). Per the germline V gene, CDR1 is SNHLY and CDR2 is FYNNEI. This CDR3 has 12 residues. The V and J ends lost 10 bases and 6 bases respectively, with 15 bases between them. The CDR3 here is CATLGGRKTQYF. The covered CDR3 bases are TGTGCCACGCTGGGGGGGCGGAAGACC.

This clone was counted ten times or more. The observed sequence ends 3 residues before the CDR3 terminus, with the missing tail filled in from the germline J gene. V and J are TRBV19 and TRBJ1-5; weak D call: TRBD1 (5 bases). This CDR3 spans 16 amino acids. V shed 3 bases and J shed 5 bases, with 17 bases lying between them. Germline loops: CDR1 LNHDA, CDR2 SQIVND (reference sequence). The CDR3 sequence: CASSILYKGIDQPQHF. The sequenced CDR3 bases are TGTGCCAGTAGTATTTTGTATAAGGGGATTGATCAGCCC.

This clone was recorded many times. The read ends 3 residues shy of where the CDR3 ends; the end is completed using the germline J gene. The genes are TRBV30 and TRBJ1-2, with 7 bases fitting TRBD1. Trimming took 4 bases from V and 4 from J; bases not matched to a gene: 3. The germline gives CDR1 GTSNPN, CDR2 SVGIG (reference sequence). The CDR3 is 12 residues long. The covered CDR3 bases are TGTGCCTGGAACAGGGGCGTCTATGGC. It codes for CAWNRGVYG. The full CDR3 protein reads CAWNRGVYGYTF.

This clone was counted many times. The read ends 3 residues early relative to the CDR3; the germline J gene fills the gap. The J gene is TRBJ2-5, the V gene TRBV10-3; 8 nucleotides agree with TRBD1. This CDR3 is built from 13 residues. CDR1 is ENHRY, CDR2 SYGVKD, per germline. The CDR3 protein is CATEQGAGETQYF. The sequenced CDR3 bases are TGTGCGACCGAGCAGGGGGCCGGGGAGACC.

This clone was observed at least ten times. The read finishes 3 residues shy of the CDR3 end, and the germline J gene is used to complete it. This chain joins TRBV5-1 and TRBJ1-2; no clear D gene. CDR1 is SGHRS and CDR2 is YFSETQ in the germline V gene. V lost 4 bases and J lost 5, with 12 bases in between. This CDR3 has 13 amino acids. The sequenced part of the CDR3 DNA is TGCGCCAGCAGCCCGGATAGGGTGTATGGC. This gives the protein CASSPDRVYG. The entire CDR3 sequence reads CASSPDRVYGYTF. Looking up the rest from reference TRBV5-1 and TRBJ1-2 gives the full variable domain: KAGVTQTPRYLIKTRGQQVTLSCSPISGHRSVSWYQQTPGQGLQFLFEYFSETQRNKGNFPGRFSGRQFSNSRSEMNVSTLELGDSALYLCASSPDRVYGYTFGSGTRLTVV.

In its sample, this clone was seen a few times. The DNA ends 3 residues before the CDR3 does, and the rest of the CDR3 is filled in from the germline J gene. This chain uses TRBV6-2 or TRBV6-3 with TRBJ2-7; D unclear. CDR3 size: 13 residues. The V end lost 4 bases, the J end lost 5 bases, and 12 bases lay between the germline ends. Looked up from germline, CDR1 is MNHEY and CDR2 is SVGEGT. The DNA read from the CDR3 is TGTGCCAGCAGTTCCCGCTCCCGGGACGAG. Its protein product is CASSSRSRDE. The whole CDR3 reads CASSSRSRDEQYF.

This clone was counted at least ten times. The read comes to an end 3 residues before the CDR3 does, leaving the germline J gene to fill in the end. The rearrangement links TRBV19 to TRBJ1-4; possibly TRBD1 for D (5 bases). The V end lost 4 bases, the J end lost 5 bases, and 29 bases lay between the germline ends. The CDR3 covers 20 residues. Germline values: CDR1 LNHDA, CDR2 SQIVND (reference sequence). The covered CDR3 bases are TGTGCCAGTAGTAAGGGGAGGCAAGGAACCCCCGTCCCCGTAAATGAAAAA. Translation gives CASSKGRQGTPVPVNEK. The complete CDR3 reads CASSKGRQGTPVPVNEKLFF.